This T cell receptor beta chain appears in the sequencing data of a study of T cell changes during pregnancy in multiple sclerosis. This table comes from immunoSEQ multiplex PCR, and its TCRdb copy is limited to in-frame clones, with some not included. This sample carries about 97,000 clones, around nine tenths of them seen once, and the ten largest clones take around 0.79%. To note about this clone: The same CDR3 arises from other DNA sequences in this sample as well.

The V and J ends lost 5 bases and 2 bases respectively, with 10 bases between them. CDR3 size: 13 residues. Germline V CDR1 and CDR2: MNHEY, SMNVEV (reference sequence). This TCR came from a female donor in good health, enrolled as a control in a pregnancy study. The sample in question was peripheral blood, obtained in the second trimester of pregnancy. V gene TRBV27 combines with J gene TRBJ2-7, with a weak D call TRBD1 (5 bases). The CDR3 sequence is CASSLIGAYEQYF. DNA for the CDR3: TGTGCCAGCAGTCTCATAGGGGCCTACGAGCAGTACTTC.